What follows describes a single T cell receptor (beta chain). Its antigen is not identified. The authors incorporated unique molecular identifiers into the TCR beta cDNA libraries. The authors obtained roughly 500,000 cDNA molecules from roughly 1 to 10 million T cells. MiXCR, applied by TCRdb to the PCR reads, yields one record per CDR3 protein. The sample lists about 820,000 distinct CDR3 sequences; approximately 53% were seen once. This sample was included in a study of post-analysis software for immune sequencing data. Regarding the study as a whole: Multiple sclerosis was associated with a significant reduction in normalized Chao1 diversity relative to controls. In patients, TRBV5-6, TRBV5-1 and TRBV20-1 belonged to five TRBV segments found more frequently than in controls. Strong co-clustering by F measure was evident for samples that had been prepared in the same batch.

Losses at the gene ends were 1 base for V and 0 bases for J; bases not matched to a gene: 8. The CDR3 covers 17 residues. In germline, CDR1 is MNHEY, CDR2 SMNVEV (reference sequence). V gene TRBV27 combines with J gene TRBJ1-2; 7 bases map to TRBD1. Sequenced sample: blood. The sequence derives from a girl aged 10-17 years with multiple sclerosis. The CDR3 sequence is CASSLFGTTGPNYGYTF. The CDR3 DNA follows: TGTGCCAGCAGTTTATTCGGGACGACAGGGCCTAACTATGGCTACACCTTC.